This T cell receptor (beta chain) was retrieved from a study of blood T cell repertoires in COVID-19 (TCRdb year 2020). With regard to the full study: The collaborator samples originated in the United States, Italy and Spain and spanned the acute and convalescent phases of COVID-19. Sample metadata almost always included a de-identified subject ID, COVID-19 status, age in years and sex. The material from the prospective study consisted of cDNA or gDNA derived from T cells, B-cell-depleted T cells, or PBMCs. The repertoires were released in a freely available public database meant as a resource for research on the immune response to SARS-CoV-2. Where HLA class I and class II types were available, the types were taken from metadata supplied by the sample provider, not from assay-based typing. Subjects who had been exposed to COVID-19, were actively infected with it, or had recovered from it provided the deeply sampled blood TCRbeta repertoires that made up the dataset. Samples came from the ongoing ImmuneRACE study (first 160 participants) plus 1,254 subjects from 6 global collaborators.

For this clone: Its antigen is currently not known. Per-base qualities were not stored, and no clone one base away is much larger. The sample has other DNA sequences that encode this CDR3 too.

Points the paper makes about the study in general: The quantity of clinical and demographic metadata differed by source and by participant and was supplied without curation.

One collaborating source in Seattle enrolled patients during active infection and followed them longitudinally through the course of disease. The collaborating institutions used their own protocols to collect whole blood in K2EDTA tubes. For TCRbeta analysis, collaborators shipped samples in one of three forms: frozen whole blood, isolated PBMCs, or DNA extracted from either of those sample types. The V and J ends are trimmed by 4 bases and 3 bases, leaving 3 bases between them. The CDR3 runs 12 amino acids, cysteine and phenylalanine included. The retained sequence is limited to the CDR3, 36 bases, with the frame set at the first base. Sequences MNHEY (CDR1) and SVGAGI (CDR2) are obtained from the germline V gene. The immunoSEQ Assay, a bias-controlled multiplex PCR, was used to amplify TCRbeta CDR3 regions from genomic DNA. As for the authors' bioinformatics: The number of nucleated cells in each sample was estimated by amplification of reference gene primers within the assay. To quantify the absolute abundance of each unique TCRbeta CDR3 rearrangement, sequence reads were collapsed and filtered. Productive Simpson clonality was computed per sample as the square root of Simpson's diversity index over productive rearrangements. TCRdb carries this immuneACCESS record with in-frame sequences only. Its versions omit some clonotypes, under half of them owing to an unresolved V gene in the studies checked, with the rest unexplained. V, J and clone size were drawn from that table, and D and trimming were deduced from the DNA. The table for this sample lists approximately 500,000 clones; 70% to 90% of them were counted only once. The leading ten clones occupy 7.5% to 9% of the sample.

The origin of this receptor is a woman aged 45-65 years with COVID-19, enrolled during active disease. The chain is made from TRBV6-5 and TRBJ2-2; the D segment cannot be called with confidence. The sequenced sample was peripheral blood. The DNA is TGTGCCAGCAGTTCCTACACCGGGGAGCTGTTTTTT. Translated, this gives CASSSYTGELFF.